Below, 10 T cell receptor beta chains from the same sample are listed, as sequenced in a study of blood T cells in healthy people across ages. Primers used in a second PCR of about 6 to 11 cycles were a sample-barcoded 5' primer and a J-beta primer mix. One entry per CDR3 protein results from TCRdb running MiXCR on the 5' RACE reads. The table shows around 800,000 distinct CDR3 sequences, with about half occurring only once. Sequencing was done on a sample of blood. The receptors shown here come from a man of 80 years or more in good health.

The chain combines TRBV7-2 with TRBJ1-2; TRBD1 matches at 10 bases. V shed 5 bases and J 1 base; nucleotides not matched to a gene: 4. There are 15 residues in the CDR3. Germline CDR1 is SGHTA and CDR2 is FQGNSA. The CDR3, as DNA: TGTGCCAGCAGCATCGACAGGGGGCATAACTATGGCTACACCTTC. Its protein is CASSIDRGHNYGYTF.

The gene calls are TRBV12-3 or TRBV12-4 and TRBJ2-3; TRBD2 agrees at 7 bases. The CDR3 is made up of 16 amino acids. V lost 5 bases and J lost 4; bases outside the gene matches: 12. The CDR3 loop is CASSNRGGRGADTQYF. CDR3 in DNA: TGTGCCAGCAGTAATCGCGGGGGTAGGGGTGCAGATACGCAGTATTTT.

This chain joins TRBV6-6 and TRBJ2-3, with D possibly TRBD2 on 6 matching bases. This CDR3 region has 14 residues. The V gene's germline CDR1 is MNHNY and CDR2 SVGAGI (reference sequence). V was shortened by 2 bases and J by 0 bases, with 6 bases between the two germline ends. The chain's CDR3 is CASSYLASTDTQYF. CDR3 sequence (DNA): TGTGCCAGCAGTTACCTAGCGAGCACAGATACGCAGTATTTT.

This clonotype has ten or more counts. In nucleotides, the CDR3 is TGTGCCAGCAGTCAGAGACAGGGCGAGTCCGAGCAGTACTTC. Its translation is CASSQRQGESEQYF. The chain employs TRBV4-2 and TRBJ2-7, with 7 bases aligning to TRBD1. Germline lookup yields CDR1 LGHNA and CDR2 YNFKEQ. This CDR3 spans 14 amino acids. Trimming cost V 6 bases and J 6 bases; bases outside gene matches: 11.

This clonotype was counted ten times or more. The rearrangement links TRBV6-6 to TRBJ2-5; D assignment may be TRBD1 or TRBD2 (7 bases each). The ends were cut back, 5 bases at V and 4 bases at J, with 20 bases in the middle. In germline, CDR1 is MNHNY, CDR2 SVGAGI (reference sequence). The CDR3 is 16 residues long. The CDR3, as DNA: TGTGCCAGCAGTGAGACAGGGCGCAGGGGGGGAGAGACCCAGTACTTC. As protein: CASSETGRRGGETQYF.

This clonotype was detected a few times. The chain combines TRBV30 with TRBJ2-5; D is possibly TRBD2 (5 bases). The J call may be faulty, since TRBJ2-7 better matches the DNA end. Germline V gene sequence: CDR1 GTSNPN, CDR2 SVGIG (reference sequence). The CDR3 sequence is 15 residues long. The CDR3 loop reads CAWSLRAAITYEQYF. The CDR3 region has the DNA TGTGCCTGGAGTCTTCGAGCGGCTATCACCTACGAGCAGTACTTC.

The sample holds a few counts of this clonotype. The chain's CDR3 is CSVVRDRTYEQYF. CDR3 DNA sequence: TGCAGCGTTGTCCGGGACAGAACCTACGAGCAGTACTTC. V usage is TRBV29-1 and J usage is TRBJ2-7, with 7 bases matching TRBD1. This CDR3 contains 13 residues. The V and J ends lost 4 bases and 2 bases, in that order; junction bases with no gene match: 5. Germline-derived CDR1 and CDR2 are SQVTM and ANQGSEA.

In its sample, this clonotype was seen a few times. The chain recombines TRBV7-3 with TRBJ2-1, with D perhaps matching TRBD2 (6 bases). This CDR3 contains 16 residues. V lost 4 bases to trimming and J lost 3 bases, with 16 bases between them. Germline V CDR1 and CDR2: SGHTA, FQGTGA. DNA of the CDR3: TGTGCCAGCAGCTCGAGACGCGGAGGGAACTACAATGAGCAGTTCTTC. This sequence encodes CASSSRRGGNYNEQFF.

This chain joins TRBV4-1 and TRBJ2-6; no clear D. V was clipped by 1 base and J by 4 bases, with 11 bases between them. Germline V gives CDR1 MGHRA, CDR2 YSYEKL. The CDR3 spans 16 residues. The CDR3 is CASSQVSATGANVLTF. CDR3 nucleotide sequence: TGCGCCAGCAGCCAAGTTTCGGCTACCGGGGCCAACGTCCTGACTTTC.

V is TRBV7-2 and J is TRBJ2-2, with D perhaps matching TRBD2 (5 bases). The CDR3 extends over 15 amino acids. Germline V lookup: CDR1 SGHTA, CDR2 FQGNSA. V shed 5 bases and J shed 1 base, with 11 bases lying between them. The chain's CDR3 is CASSGGGQNTGELFF. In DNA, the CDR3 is TGTGCCAGCAGCGGCGGCGGGCAGAACACCGGGGAGCTGTTTTTT.